Listed below are T cell receptor beta chains from one sample, sequenced in a study of memory B cells and T cells in multiple sclerosis. TCRdb's table, derived via immunoSEQ multiplex PCR, lists solely in-frame clones and lacks some. Of approximately 300 clones listed, approximately 90% are singletons. No antigen is known for these receptors. Sequenced: PBMCs from blood kept in culture. Receptor source: a human donor with multiple sclerosis. CDR3s include the opening cysteine and the closing phenylalanine or tryptophan. Fields, in order: D gene, clone size, V gene, J gene, CDR3 DNA, CDR3 protein. A D gene is named only where the DNA matches it firmly. The size of a clone is reported for some rows only, either as once, few or many, or as a class for expanded clones.

d_call: NA
clone_size: NA
v_call: TRBV2
j_call: TRBJ2-3
cdr3_nt: TGTGCCAGCAGTCTAGCCAGCACAGATACGCAGTATTTT
cdr3_aa: CASSLASTDTQYF

d_call: NA
clone_size: NA
v_call: TRBV6-5
j_call: TRBJ2-7
cdr3_nt: TGTGCCAGCAGCCGGGTCTTAGCCTACGAGCAGTACTTC
cdr3_aa: CASSRVLAYEQYF

d_call: NA
clone_size: once
v_call: TRBV4-1
j_call: TRBJ1-3
cdr3_nt: TGCGCCAGCTCCCCGTGGAGCTCTGGAAACACCATATATTTT
cdr3_aa: CASSPWSSGNTIYF

d_call: NA
clone_size: NA
v_call: TRBV6-1
j_call: TRBJ2-7
cdr3_nt: TGTGCCAGCAGTGAAAGGCAGGGCACCTCCTACGAGCAGTACTTC
cdr3_aa: CASSERQGTSYEQYF

d_call: TRBD1
clone_size: NA
v_call: TRBV11-1
j_call: TRBJ2-7
cdr3_nt: TGTGCCAGCAGCGTACTTATAACCGGGACAGGGACCTACGAGCAGTACTTC
cdr3_aa: CASSVLITGTGTYEQYF

d_call: TRBD2
clone_size: NA
v_call: TRBV7-9
j_call: TRBJ2-7
cdr3_nt: TGTGCCAGCAGCTTACTTTACGGGACTAGCAGGTACGAGCAGTACTTC
cdr3_aa: CASSLLYGTSRYEQYF

d_call: NA
clone_size: NA
v_call: TRBV7-9
j_call: TRBJ1-1
cdr3_nt: TGTGCCAGCACAGCGGGAGGCCGGAACACTGAAGCTTTCTTT
cdr3_aa: CASTAGGRNTEAFF

d_call: TRBD1
clone_size: NA
v_call: TRBV30
j_call: TRBJ2-7
cdr3_nt: TGTGCCTGGGAGGGGGGACAGGGGACGTACGAGCAGTACTTC
cdr3_aa: CAWEGGQGTYEQYF

d_call: TRBD1
clone_size: NA
v_call: TRBV6-1
j_call: TRBJ1-3
cdr3_nt: TGTGCCAGCAGTGCAATTCCCGGGACAGGGGCTGGAAACACCATATATTTT
cdr3_aa: CASSAIPGTGAGNTIYF

d_call: TRBD1
clone_size: NA
v_call: TRBV28
j_call: TRBJ1-2
cdr3_nt: TGTGCCAGCAGTTTTTCAGCAGGGGGCATCTATGGCTACACCTTC
cdr3_aa: CASSFSAGGIYGYTF

d_call: TRBD1
clone_size: hyperexpanded
v_call: TRBV7-9
j_call: TRBJ2-7
cdr3_nt: TGTGCCAGCAGCTCCTTAGGGGACAGGGCCTACGAGCAGTACTTC
cdr3_aa: CASSSLGDRAYEQYF

d_call: NA
clone_size: NA
v_call: TRBV2
j_call: TRBJ2-7
cdr3_nt: TGTGCCAGCAATGATGTCGGTACCTACGAGCAGTACTTC
cdr3_aa: CASNDVGTYEQYF

d_call: NA
clone_size: NA
v_call: TRBV2
j_call: TRBJ2-7
cdr3_nt: TGTGCCAGCAGGGCTGACAGTTCCTCCTACGAGCAGTACTTC
cdr3_aa: CASRADSSSYEQYF

d_call: NA
clone_size: NA
v_call: TRBV5-1
j_call: TRBJ1-2
cdr3_nt: TGCGCCAGCAGCTCGGTCCAGGGAGGGGGATCCTATGGCTACACCTTC
cdr3_aa: CASSSVQGGGSYGYTF

d_call: TRBD1
clone_size: NA
v_call: TRBV11-2
j_call: TRBJ2-5
cdr3_nt: TGTGCCAGCAGCCCCGGACAGGGCCAAGAGACCCAGTACTTC
cdr3_aa: CASSPGQGQETQYF

d_call: TRBD2
clone_size: NA
v_call: TRBV27
j_call: TRBJ2-7
cdr3_nt: TGTGCCAGCAGTTTGGGTGCGGGGGGGGACTACGAGCAGTACTTC
cdr3_aa: CASSLGAGGDYEQYF

d_call: NA
clone_size: NA
v_call: TRBV5-6
j_call: TRBJ2-5
cdr3_nt: TGTGCCAGCAGCTTACGGGAGACCCAGTACTTC
cdr3_aa: CASSLRETQYF

d_call: NA
clone_size: NA
v_call: TRBV5-4
j_call: TRBJ1-5
cdr3_nt: TGTGCCAGCAGCTTGGACGGCGGGGTAAGAGGTCAGCCCCAGCATTTT
cdr3_aa: CASSLDGGVRGQPQHF

d_call: NA
clone_size: NA
v_call: TRBV20-1
j_call: TRBJ1-1
cdr3_nt: TGCAGTCCAGGGCGAACTGAAGCTTTCTTT
cdr3_aa: CSPGRTEAFF

d_call: TRBD1
clone_size: NA
v_call: TRBV5-5
j_call: TRBJ2-7
cdr3_nt: TGTGCCAGCAGCGACCCGGGACAGGGTTTCTTGGGCGAGCAGTACTTC
cdr3_aa: CASSDPGQGFLGEQYF

d_call: TRBD1
clone_size: NA
v_call: TRBV6-1
j_call: TRBJ1-6
cdr3_nt: TGTGCCAGCTGGGAGGTACAGGGGCTCGGACCCCTCCACTTT
cdr3_aa: CASWEVQGLGPLHF

d_call: TRBD1
clone_size: NA
v_call: TRBV7-9
j_call: TRBJ1-4
cdr3_nt: TGTGCCAGCAGCTCGCTTCGGACAGGGGGCAGGGAAAAACTGTTTTTT
cdr3_aa: CASSSLRTGGREKLFF

d_call: NA
clone_size: NA
v_call: TRBV30
j_call: TRBJ2-3
cdr3_nt: TGTGCTTGCGAGGCAGATACGCAGTATTTT
cdr3_aa: CACEADTQYF

d_call: TRBD1
clone_size: NA
v_call: TRBV18
j_call: TRBJ1-5
cdr3_nt: TGTGCCAGCTCACCAATTGTCACAGGGGCAGGCAATCAGCCCCAGCATTTT
cdr3_aa: CASSPIVTGAGNQPQHF

d_call: NA
clone_size: NA
v_call: TRBV7-2
j_call: TRBJ1-2
cdr3_nt: TGTGCCAGCAGCTATTGCTGCGGAGACGGAAAGACCTATGGCTACACCTTC
cdr3_aa: CASSYCCGDGKTYGYTF

d_call: NA
clone_size: NA
v_call: TRBV30
j_call: TRBJ2-5
cdr3_nt: TGTGCCTGGAGGGCAGTTCAAGAGACCCAGTACTTC
cdr3_aa: CAWRAVQETQYF

d_call: NA
clone_size: NA
v_call: TRBV2
j_call: TRBJ1-3
cdr3_nt: TGTGCCAGCAGTTCAGGGGTAAACACCATATATTTT
cdr3_aa: CASSSGVNTIYF

d_call: NA
clone_size: NA
v_call: TRBV5-4
j_call: TRBJ2-5
cdr3_nt: TGTGCCAGCAGCTTCAGGGGAGAGGAGACCCAGTACTTC
cdr3_aa: CASSFRGEETQYF

d_call: NA
clone_size: NA
v_call: TRBV30
j_call: TRBJ1-2
cdr3_nt: TGTGCCTGGAGTGAACAAAGGGGATTCAACTATGGCTACACCTTC
cdr3_aa: CAWSEQRGFNYGYTF

d_call: TRBD1
clone_size: NA
v_call: TRBV9
j_call: TRBJ2-6
cdr3_nt: TGTGCCAGCAGCTCAAGGCAGGGGGCCTCTGGTGGGGCCAACGTCCTGACTTTC
cdr3_aa: CASSSRQGASGGANVLTF

d_call: NA
clone_size: NA
v_call: TRBV5-6
j_call: TRBJ1-5
cdr3_nt: TGTGCCAGCAGCTTGAGGGGCAGCAATCAGCCCCAGCATTTT
cdr3_aa: CASSLRGSNQPQHF

d_call: TRBD1
clone_size: NA
v_call: TRBV28
j_call: TRBJ2-7
cdr3_nt: TGTGCCAGCAGTTCCCATGACAGGGGGCTACGGGAGCAGTACTTC
cdr3_aa: CASSSHDRGLREQYF

d_call: NA
clone_size: NA
v_call: TRBV6-5
j_call: TRBJ2-1
cdr3_nt: TGTGCCAGCAGTTATCGCCTAGACGTTCCGCAGTTCTTC
cdr3_aa: CASSYRLDVPQFF

d_call: TRBD1
clone_size: NA
v_call: TRBV19
j_call: TRBJ1-5
cdr3_nt: TGTGCCAGTAGTACCGGGACAGGGGTCACTCAGCCCCAGCATTTT
cdr3_aa: CASSTGTGVTQPQHF

d_call: NA
clone_size: NA
v_call: TRBV5-1
j_call: TRBJ1-2
cdr3_nt: TGCGCCAGCCTCCACCCCACCAGCATATCGTCCCTGGGCAGGGAAGTCGGCTACACCTTC
cdr3_aa: CASLHPTSISSLGREVGYTF

d_call: NA
clone_size: NA
v_call: TRBV5-1
j_call: TRBJ1-3
cdr3_nt: TGCGCCAGCAAAGCGGCCCCGCCGCCTGGAAACACCATATATTTT
cdr3_aa: CASKAAPPPGNTIYF

d_call: TRBD1
clone_size: NA
v_call: TRBV5-1
j_call: TRBJ2-2
cdr3_nt: TGCGCCAGCAGCTGGGGACAGGGGGCCGGGGAGCTGTTTTTT
cdr3_aa: CASSWGQGAGELFF

d_call: NA
clone_size: NA
v_call: TRBV4-1
j_call: TRBJ1-2
cdr3_nt: TGCGCCAGCAGCCGAGAAGGGGGGGGAGCTAACTATGGCTACACCTTC
cdr3_aa: CASSREGGGANYGYTF

d_call: NA
clone_size: NA
v_call: TRBV27
j_call: TRBJ1-5
cdr3_nt: TGTGCCAGCAGTTTAAACAGATATAGCAATCAGCCCCAGCATTTT
cdr3_aa: CASSLNRYSNQPQHF

d_call: NA
clone_size: NA
v_call: TRBV12-5
j_call: TRBJ1-1
cdr3_nt: TGTGCTAGTGCCTTGGGGCGAGGCACTGAAGCTTTCTTT
cdr3_aa: CASALGRGTEAFF

d_call: NA
clone_size: NA
v_call: TRBV2
j_call: TRBJ2-5
cdr3_nt: TGTGCCAGCAGCTACCTCGAAGGGGGTGAGACCCAGTACTTC
cdr3_aa: CASSYLEGGETQYF

d_call: TRBD1
clone_size: NA
v_call: TRBV19
j_call: TRBJ2-5
cdr3_nt: TGTGCCAGTAGCGGACAGGGGACGGGGACCCAGTACTTC
cdr3_aa: CASSGQGTGTQYF

d_call: TRBD1
clone_size: NA
v_call: TRBV5-4
j_call: TRBJ1-2
cdr3_nt: TGTGCCAGCAGCTTGAGCAGGGGGCACTATGGCTACACCTTC
cdr3_aa: CASSLSRGHYGYTF

d_call: TRBD1
clone_size: NA
v_call: TRBV7-2
j_call: TRBJ2-6
cdr3_nt: TGTGCCAGCAGCTTGGCCCGGACAGGGGCAGGGGCCAACGTCCTGACTTTC
cdr3_aa: CASSLARTGAGANVLTF

d_call: TRBD2
clone_size: once
v_call: TRBV5-1
j_call: TRBJ2-5
cdr3_nt: TGCGCCAGCAGCCCACTAGCGGGGGTCCAAGAGACCCAGTACTTC
cdr3_aa: CASSPLAGVQETQYF

d_call: TRBD2
clone_size: NA
v_call: TRBV5-4
j_call: TRBJ2-1
cdr3_nt: TGTGCCAGCACTCCGGTGAGCGGGGGGAATCCTGAGCAGTTCTTC
cdr3_aa: CASTPVSGGNPEQFF

d_call: NA
clone_size: NA
v_call: TRBV5-1
j_call: TRBJ1-1
cdr3_nt: TGCGCCAGCAGCTCGACAGGTATGAACACTGAAGCTTTCTTT
cdr3_aa: CASSSTGMNTEAFF

d_call: NA
clone_size: NA
v_call: TRBV4-1
j_call: TRBJ1-4
cdr3_nt: TGCGCCAGCAGCCAAGGTCCAGCAACTAATGAAAAACTGTTTTTT
cdr3_aa: CASSQGPATNEKLFF

d_call: TRBD2
clone_size: NA
v_call: TRBV7-8
j_call: TRBJ2-5
cdr3_nt: TGTGCCAGCAGCTCTAGCGGGGGGGCCGGAGAGACCCAGTACTTC
cdr3_aa: CASSSSGGAGETQYF

d_call: NA
clone_size: NA
v_call: TRBV5-6
j_call: TRBJ2-7
cdr3_nt: TGTGCCAGCAGCCCGGGGGTGGGGGAGCAGTACTTC
cdr3_aa: CASSPGVGEQYF